This T cell receptor beta chain was retrieved from a study of cytomegalovirus exposure and HLA in healthy donors. Turning to the study itself: The early release's HLA-typed donors yielded 78 million or so unique TCRs.

Trimming cost V 3 bases and J 8 bases, with 7 bases left between them. From germline, CDR1 is SEHNR and CDR2 FQNEAQ (reference sequence). This CDR3 has 11 residues. The PCR made use of 60 Vbeta and 13 Jbeta primers. Sequencing was performed with immunoSEQ multiplex PCR; in TCRdb, only in-frame clones are kept and a portion is missing. The table has around 110,000 clones, more than 60% seen once. This receptor was obtained from a man in his fifties or sixties in good health and CMV-seronegative. Input material: PBMCs. The chain has TRBV7-9 and TRBJ1-1; a possible D gene is TRBD1 (6 bases). The CDR3 here is CASSFDREAFF. CDR3 coding DNA: TGTGCCAGCAGCTTCGACAGGGAAGCTTTCTTT.